These 10 T cell receptor beta chains were sequenced from one sample in a study of identical twins. Using its own MiXCR run on the 5' RACE reads, TCRdb lists one record per CDR3 protein. The data hold 1.5 million to 2 million distinct CDR3 sequences, with around a third observed a single time. Sequencing was performed on cord blood. All receptors derive from a newborn girl in good health.

This chain joins TRBV14 and TRBJ2-7, with a weak D call TRBD1 (5 bases). The CDR3 covers 15 residues. Trimming removed 4 bases from V and 2 bases from J, with 15 bases in between. Per germline, CDR1 SGHDN and CDR2 FVKESK. CDR3 protein: CASSPQATSPYEQYF. Here the CDR3 DNA reads TGTGCCAGCAGCCCACAGGCGACCTCACCCTACGAGCAGTACTTC.

CDR3 DNA: TGTGCCATCAGTGAGTCCGGAGGGGCGAACATTCAGTACTTC. This encodes CAISESGGANIQYF. This chain links TRBV10-3 with TRBJ2-4, with D tentatively TRBD2 (6 bases). CDR3 length: 14 residues. Trimming took 0 bases from V and 7 from J, leaving 10 bases between them. Germline-derived CDR1 and CDR2 are ENHRY and SYGVKD.

This clonotype was counted many times. This chain connects TRBV6-5 to TRBJ2-7, with 7 bases fitting TRBD1. The CDR3 consists of 15 residues. CDR1 MNHEY and CDR2 SVGAGI come from the germline V gene. V trimming: 4 bases; J trimming: 4 bases; junction bases outside the gene matches: 10. The CDR3, as DNA: TGTGCCAGCAGTTCACCGGGACAGAGCCTTTACGAGCAGTACTTC. Translated, it gives CASSSPGQSLYEQYF.

The V call is TRBV20-1, the J call TRBJ1-2; no firm D call. V lost 7 bases to trimming and J lost 10 bases, with 19 bases between them. The CDR3 loop spans 12 amino acids. From germline, CDR1 is DFQATT and CDR2 SNEGSKA (reference sequence). CDR3 in DNA: TGCAGTGTCCATGCTCCGAGGAGAGACTACACCTTC. Translation: CSVHAPRRDYTF.

Many counts were recorded for this clonotype. The chain uses TRBV5-1 and TRBJ1-5; unclear D gene. Germline-derived CDR1 and CDR2 are SGHRS and YFSETQ. The CDR3 runs to 13 residues. V was shortened by 2 bases and J by 1 base, with 4 bases between the two germline ends. The CDR3 DNA reads as TGCGCCAGCAGCTTTAACAGCAATCAGCCCCAGCATTTT. This encodes CASSFNSNQPQHF.

This clonotype came up once. At one boundary the junction diverges from the germline segment, which might be a read error. The chain joins TRBV5-1 to TRBJ1-5; 7 bases agree with TRBD1. CDR1 is SGHRS and CDR2 is YFSETQ in the germline V gene. This CDR3 has 13 amino acids. The CDR3 DNA reads as TGCGCCAGCAGCCTAGGGGGCGGGCAGCTCCAGCATTTT. Its translation: CASSLGGGQLQHF.

The chain uses TRBV7-2 and TRBJ1-2; D might be TRBD1 (5 bases). The CDR3 is made up of 14 amino acids. From germline, CDR1 is SGHTA and CDR2 FQGNSA. V lost 0 bases, J lost 3 bases, and 8 bases lay in between. The CDR3, as DNA: TGTGCCAGCAGCTTAGCGCCGGGACACTATGGCTACACCTTC. Residues: CASSLAPGHYGYTF.

This sequence joins TRBV6-1 and TRBJ1-2, with D uncertain. The germline V gene encodes CDR1 MNHNS and CDR2 SASEGT. CDR3 length equals 13 residues. V was trimmed by 4 bases and J by 6 bases, leaving 12 bases between them. In DNA, the CDR3 is TGTGCCAGCAGTGGGTGGAAGATCGATGGCTACACCTTC. Translation gives CASSGWKIDGYTF.

This clonotype showed up just a few times. V usage is TRBV15 and J usage is TRBJ2-4; D unresolved. CDR3 size: 11 residues. The ends were cut back, 8 bases at V and 6 bases at J, with 8 bases in the middle. Germline CDR1 and CDR2: LNHNV and YYDKDF (reference sequence). The CDR3 coding sequence is TGTGCCACCGAGCTAGGAAACATTCAGTACTTC. Amino acids: CATELGNIQYF.

This clonotype was observed a handful of times. The J gene is TRBJ2-1, the V gene TRBV9; 11 nucleotides agree with TRBD2. Per germline, CDR1 SGDLS and CDR2 YYNGEE. The CDR3 length is 16 residues. The J segment lost 6 bases and the V segment lost 4 bases, leaving 9 bases of the junction unmatched. The CDR3 sequence is CASSQRVAGGFNEQFF. CDR3 bases: TGTGCCAGCAGCCAACGAGTAGCGGGAGGGTTCAATGAGCAGTTCTTC. Together with reference TRBV9 and TRBJ2-1, the CDR3 gives the full variable domain: DSGVTQTPKHLITATGQRVTLRCSPRSGDLSVYWYQQSLDQGLQFLIQYYNGEERAKGNILERFSAQQFPDLHSELNLSSLELGDSALYFCASSQRVAGGFNEQFFGPGTRLTVL.